The 15 T cell receptor beta chains below come from one sample, sequenced in a study of shared clonotypes between healthy human individuals. Profiling relied on immunoSEQ multiplex PCR, and the TCRdb table lists in-frame clones only, not all of them. The table records 400,000 to 500,000 clones, roughly four fifths of them present only once. Sequencing input: PBMCs. These receptors all stem from a woman aged 40 to 50 in good health. Some clones in this sample may be carry-over from other donors' samples.

This clone was observed a few times. The gene calls are TRBV5-4 and TRBJ1-1; D is uncertain. Trimming shortened V by 4 bases and J by 1 base, and 8 bases separated the two germline ends. Germline CDR1 reads SGHNT; CDR2 reads YYREEE (reference sequence). This CDR3 has 13 amino acids. The chain's CDR3 is CASSTHRNTEAFF. In DNA form, the CDR3 reads TGTGCCAGCAGCACCCACCGGAACACTGAAGCTTTCTTT.

The chain employs TRBV6-1 and TRBJ1-1; D possibly corresponds to TRBD1 (5 bases). The V end lost 4 bases, the J end lost 1 base, and 7 bases lay between the germline ends. Germline V CDR1 and CDR2: MNHNS, SASEGT. CDR3 length: 13 amino acids. In DNA, the CDR3 is TGTGCCAGCAGTGGGGACTGGAACACTGAAGCTTTCTTT. It is translated as CASSGDWNTEAFF.

The chain carries TRBV4-3 and TRBJ2-3; D unclear. The germline gives CDR1 LGHNA, CDR2 YSLEER. Trimming stripped 0 bases from V and 8 bases from J, with 15 bases between. This CDR3 region has 15 residues. The CDR3 DNA reads TGCGCCAGCAGCCAAGATGTCCCTGGTCGCGGTACGCAGTATTTT. It yields the protein CASSQDVPGRGTQYF.

The rearrangement uses TRBV19 and TRBJ1-5, with unresolved D. Germline values: CDR1 LNHDA, CDR2 SQIVND (reference sequence). This CDR3 has 13 residues. Trimming took 2 bases from V and 5 from J, leaving 7 bases between them. DNA of the CDR3: TGTGCCAGTAGTATATGGCGAGATCAGCCCCAGCATTTT. Encoded protein: CASSIWRDQPQHF.

The V and J genes are TRBV19 and TRBJ1-5, with 8 bases fitting TRBD1. The CDR3 has 15 residues. V lost 5 bases and J lost 2; bases outside the gene matches: 5. Germline assignment: CDR1 LNHDA and CDR2 SQIVND (reference sequence). The CDR3 loop reads CASSDRGWGNQPQHF. In DNA, the CDR3 is TGTGCCAGTAGTGACAGGGGATGGGGCAATCAGCCCCAGCATTTT.

The chain combines TRBV4-2 with TRBJ2-5; perhaps TRBD2 as D (6 bases). This CDR3 spans 17 amino acids. The germline V and J ends were trimmed by 0 bases and 5 bases, with 19 bases remaining between them. Germline assignment: CDR1 LGHNA and CDR2 YNFKEQ. CDR3 sequence reads: CASSQDGGRLGGETQYF. The CDR3, as DNA: TGTGCCAGCAGCCAAGATGGGGGGAGGCTAGGCGGGGAGACCCAGTACTTC.

J is TRBJ1-1 and V is TRBV19, with 7 bases aligning to TRBD1. The CDR3 runs to 15 residues. V dropped 4 bases and J dropped 7; count of bases not matched to a gene: 12. CDR1 is LNHDA and CDR2 is SQIVND in the germline V gene (reference sequence). DNA for the CDR3: TGTGCCAGTAGTACCCCAGCCAGGGGGTACAGTGAAGCTTTCTTT. Translated, it gives CASSTPARGYSEAFF.

This sequence joins TRBV10-3 and TRBJ2-3; D possibly corresponds to TRBD2 (5 bases). Germline-derived CDR1 and CDR2 are ENHRY and SYGVKD. V lost 2 bases and J 5 bases, leaving 14 bases between the germline ends. This CDR3 comprises 15 residues. The CDR3 DNA reads as TGTGCCATCAGTGAGAGGACTTCCTACAGAGATACGCAGTATTTT. Translated: CAISERTSYRDTQYF.

V gene TRBV5-1 combines with J gene TRBJ2-3; no definite D call. V lost 0 bases and J lost 3, with 5 bases in between. The germline V gene encodes CDR1 SGHRS and CDR2 YFSETQ. This CDR3 spans 13 amino acids. CDR3 residues: CASSLGRTDTQYF. CDR3 DNA sequence: TGCGCCAGCAGCTTGGGCCGGACAGATACGCAGTATTTT.

The V call is TRBV27, the J call TRBJ2-7; 8 bases are shared with TRBD1. The ends lost 2 bases at V and 1 base at J; junction bases unmatched: 7. The CDR3 is 16 amino acids. Germline CDR1 reads MNHEY; CDR2 reads SMNVEV (reference sequence). The CDR3 here is CASSLHPGTGSYEQYF. The CDR3 nucleotides are TGTGCCAGCAGTTTACACCCCGGGACAGGTTCCTACGAGCAGTACTTC.

This clone was counted at least ten times. In the same sample, other DNA sequences code for this CDR3. The CDR3 protein is CASSWGRTDTQYF. DNA for the CDR3: TGTGCCAGCAGCTGGGGACGCACAGATACGCAGTATTTT. This chain links TRBV7-3 with TRBJ2-3; possibly TRBD1 or TRBD2 for D (5 bases each). The CDR3 spans 13 residues. V was shortened by 4 bases and J by 1 base, with 6 bases between the two germline ends. CDR1 is SGHTA, CDR2 FQGTGA, per germline.

The rearrangement links TRBV30 to TRBJ1-4; D is perhaps TRBD1 (5 bases). CDR3 length equals 16 residues. The ends were cut back, 1 base at V and 4 bases at J, with 16 bases in the middle. Germline CDR1 and CDR2: GTSNPN and SVGIG (reference sequence). The CDR3 coding sequence is TGTGCCTGGAGTGGGGGACCACAATGGGGTAATGAAAAACTGTTTTTT. This gives the protein CAWSGGPQWGNEKLFF.

As for this clone: With a much larger clone just one base away, this may be a read error. The chain recombines TRBV6-5 with TRBJ1-1; D might be TRBD1 (5 bases). This CDR3 region has 14 residues. The germline gives CDR1 MNHEY, CDR2 SVGAGI. The CDR3 DNA is TGTGCCGGCAGTTATGGGGGGGTAGATACTGAAGCTTTCTTT. This translates into CAGSYGGVDTEAFF.

This clone was seen a few times. V gene TRBV28 combines with J gene TRBJ2-5, with 9 bases that match TRBD1. The CDR3 loop spans 14 amino acids. Trimming took 4 bases from V and 5 from J; bases not matched to a gene: 5. The V gene's germline CDR1 is MDHEN and CDR2 SYDVKM. CDR3 protein: CASSSDRGLETQYF. The CDR3 DNA is TGTGCCAGCAGTTCGGACAGGGGCTTGGAGACCCAGTACTTC.

CDR3 protein: CASSERGPNYGYTF. In DNA, the CDR3 is TGTGCCAGCAGTGAACGCGGACCTAACTATGGCTACACCTTC. The chain couples TRBV2 to TRBJ1-2; unclear D gene. Germline V gene lookup returns CDR1 SNHLY and CDR2 FYNNEI. With 2 bases removed from V and 0 bases from J, the gap between germline ends came to 7 bases. CDR3 length: 14 amino acids.